This TCR beta chain was recovered during a study of OX40 agonist ivuxolimab in advanced cancers. Regarding the study in general: Ivuxolimab, which targeted the costimulatory receptor OX40 (CD134), was an agonistic, fully human IgG2 monoclonal antibody. Intravenous ivuxolimab was administered to patients every 2 weeks at six dose levels: 0.01, 0.1, 0.3, 1.5, 3 and 10 mg/kg. Among the approximately 54 dose-escalation patients, some 20 had hepatocellular carcinoma, 15 or so melanoma, 9 renal cell carcinoma and 9 head and neck cancer. In the dose-escalation cohort, nearly 85% of patients were male, and the mean age was approximately 60 years with a range of roughly 20 to 85. Prior anti-PD-1, anti-PD-L1 or anti-CTLA-4 therapy was permitted, and checkpoint inhibitors had been received by about two fifths of dose-escalation patients. Partial responses occurred in three dose-escalation patients: two with cutaneous melanoma and one with hepatocellular carcinoma. Peripheral TCRbeta sequencing aimed to test whether ivuxolimab altered TCR sequence diversity and caused clonal T-cell expansion. The paper covers the monotherapy dose-escalation part of the phase I ivuxolimab trial, which included N ≈ 52 patients. Results and caveats for the whole study, not just this receptor: Antigen specificity was not determined for the clonally expanded peripheral T cells. Low levels of normalized T-cell clonal expansion were also seen in some nonresponding patients. After ivuxolimab, more expanded clones were found on average in CD8+ T cells than in CD4+ T cells. Partial responders in the 0.1-3.0 mg/kg groups had among the lowest normalized peripheral clonal expansion, especially among CD8+ T cells. Clonal expansion of both CD4+ and CD8+ blood T cells was observed from baseline to week 6 at doses 0.1 to 3.0 mg/kg.

Genomic DNA was extracted from sorted cells for sequencing of the TCRbeta CDR3 region. The immunoSEQ Assay was used to sequence the TCRbeta CDR3 regions. Entries here come from immuneACCESS through TCRdb and include only in-frame sequences with V and J called. Some clones fail to appear in such tables; in the studies checked, an unresolved V gene covers under half of the shortfall, and the cause of the remainder is unknown. The sample table contains approximately 78,000 clones; only one count was recorded for approximately 85% of them. 5.5% to 8% of the sample lies in the top ten. Patients with autoimmune disease history or receiving systemic immunosuppression were excluded from the trial. In every dose cohort, peripheral blood was drawn for TCR sequencing at baseline, cycle 4 day 1, and cycle 7 day 1. The samples were taken from a phase I, first-in-human, multicenter, open-label dose-escalation trial of ivuxolimab. Adults with locally advanced or metastatic head and neck squamous cell, hepatocellular, melanoma or renal cell carcinoma were enrolled in the trial. Before TCR sequencing, CD4+ T cells and CD8+ T cells from peripheral blood were sorted into separate populations.

As for this clone: The antigen this receptor binds is unknown. The input lacks base qualities; no much larger clone sits a single base away.

This clonotype originated in an adult with an advanced solid tumor such as melanoma, head and neck, liver or kidney cancer. The source was CD4+ or CD8+ T cells sorted from blood, collected in a trial of the OX40 agonist ivuxolimab.

The nucleotide sequence is given as TGTGCCAGCAACCCGGGACAGGGGAGGCCCTTAGCCAAAAACATTCAGTACTTC. It translates as CASNPGQGRPLAKNIQYF. The sequence is built from TRBV5-5 and TRBJ2-4; 10 middle bases align to TRBD1. Looking up the germline V gene (reference sequence) yields CDR1 SGHKS and CDR2 YYEKEE. For this chain, trimming is 6 bases at the V end and 0 bases at the J end, and the number of junction bases without a gene match is 12. CDR3 length: 18 amino acids, cysteine to phenylalanine. The only DNA kept is the CDR3, 54 bases in frame from the first base.